This T cell receptor (beta chain) was sequenced for a study of regulatory T cells in long-lasting Graves disease. V lost 3 bases and J 5 bases, leaving 10 bases between the germline ends. CDR1 is GTSNPN and CDR2 is SVGIG in the germline V gene (reference sequence). The CDR3 spans 12 residues. CDR3-region Arm-PCR and iRepertoire HTBI primers produced the TCR beta libraries. TCRdb fed the multiplex PCR reads into MiXCR, producing one record per CDR3 protein. The table lists around 460,000 distinct CDR3 sequences, roughly 23% of them singletons, with around 13% in the top ten. Turning to this clonotype: Its antigen is unknown.

Whole-study results and caveats: Persistent disease preferred TRBV28, TRBJ1-2 and TRBJ2-5.

Time point specified: persistent/refractory GD, antithyroid drugs over 5 years with positive TRAb. Extracted PBMC RNA gave rise to the TCR library. The sequenced sample was peripheral blood mononuclear cells (PBMCs), obtained when the disease was refractory, from a patient treated with antithyroid drugs. The chain recombines TRBV30 with TRBJ1-1; D unclear. The TCR comes from a female donor with Graves disease. The chain's CDR3 is CAWRQERTEAFF. The DNA for the CDR3 is TGTGCCTGGAGGCAGGAAAGGACTGAAGCTTTCTTT.